The 32 T cell receptor beta chains reported below all come from one sample, sequenced in a study of OX40 agonist ivuxolimab in advanced cancers. Sequencing used immunoSEQ multiplex PCR; TCRdb keeps in-frame clones, though not all of them. The table records some 19,000 clones, around 79% of them present only once. The specimen comprised CD4+ or CD8+ T cells sorted from blood, sampled in a trial of the OX40 agonist ivuxolimab. Source of these receptors: an adult with an advanced solid tumor such as melanoma, head and neck, liver or kidney cancer.

The V and J genes are TRBV7-2 and TRBJ2-7, with D possibly matching TRBD2 (6 bases). This CDR3 has 14 amino acids. Germline CDR1 reads SGHTA; CDR2 reads FQGNSA. Trimming took off 5 bases at V and 4 bases at J, with 15 bases between the two ends. The DNA of the CDR3 is TGTGCCAGCAGCCCCCCGGGAGTAACATACGAGCAGTACTTC. It codes for CASSPPGVTYEQYF. The variable domain in full, completed from reference TRBV7-2 and TRBJ2-7, reads GAGVSQSPSNKVTEKGKDVELRCDPISGHTALYWYRQSLGQGLEFLIYFQGNSAPDKSGLPSDRFSAERTGGSVSTLTIQRTQQEDSAVYLCASSPPGVTYEQYFGPGTRLTVT.

The rearrangement uses TRBV9 and TRBJ2-1; a possible D gene is TRBD2 (6 bases). Per germline, CDR1 SGDLS and CDR2 YYNGEE. The V and J ends lost 0 bases and 4 bases respectively, with 11 bases between them. The length of the CDR3 is 15 residues. CDR3 coding DNA: TGTGCCAGCAGCGTAGGGGGGGACTTATACAATGAGCAGTTCTTC. This translates into CASSVGGDLYNEQFF. The whole variable domain, remainder taken from reference TRBV9 and TRBJ2-1, is DSGVTQTPKHLITATGQRVTLRCSPRSGDLSVYWYQQSLDQGLQFLIQYYNGEERAKGNILERFSAQQFPDLHSELNLSSLELGDSALYFCASSVGGDLYNEQFFGPGTRLTVL.

This chain connects TRBV5-1 to TRBJ1-5; D gene uncertain. Germline CDR1 and CDR2: SGHRS and YFSETQ. The CDR3 totals 13 residues. V lost 1 base to trimming and J lost 6 bases, with 8 bases between them. The CDR3 here is CASSLNKGQPQHF. As DNA, the CDR3 is TGCGCCAGCAGCTTGAATAAGGGTCAGCCCCAGCATTTT. The full variable domain, rest sourced from reference TRBV5-1 and TRBJ1-5, is KAGVTQTPRYLIKTRGQQVTLSCSPISGHRSVSWYQQTPGQGLQFLFEYFSETQRNKGNFPGRFSGRQFSNSRSEMNVSTLELGDSALYLCASSLNKGQPQHFGDGTRLSIL.

This clone was recorded once. The gene calls are TRBV7-9 and TRBJ2-3, with TRBD1 identical over 9 bases. CDR1 is SEHNR and CDR2 is FQNEAQ in the germline V gene (reference sequence). V lost 3 bases and J lost 5; bases outside the gene matches: 9. The CDR3 contains 16 residues. The CDR3 region has the DNA TGTGCCAGCAGCTTCATCGGGACAGGGCCGGTAGATACGCAGTATTTT. Translating it yields CASSFIGTGPVDTQYF. The full variable domain, completed using reference TRBV7-9 and TRBJ2-3, is DTGVSQNPRHKITKRGQNVTFRCDPISEHNRLYWYRQTLGQGPEFLTYFQNEAQLEKSRLLSDRFSAERPKGSFSTLEIQRTEQGDSAMYLCASSFIGTGPVDTQYFGPGTRLTVL.

The chain couples TRBV7-9 to TRBJ2-1; D unresolved. The length of the CDR3 is 14 residues. Germline CDR1 SEHNR, CDR2 FQNEAQ (reference sequence). The V end lost 4 bases, the J end lost 1 base, and 8 bases lay between the germline ends. The DNA of the CDR3 is TGTGCCAGCAGCTCCCTCACTTCCTACAATGAGCAGTTCTTC. Translation gives CASSSLTSYNEQFF.

The rearrangement uses TRBV6-5 and TRBJ1-2, with D maybe TRBD1 (6 bases). The germline V gene encodes CDR1 MNHEY and CDR2 SVGAGI. This CDR3 contains 14 residues. Trimming left V 6 bases short and J 5 bases short, with 16 bases between. CDR3 bases: TGTGCCAGCAGCCCCTATGGGGGCGGGTATGGCTACACCTTC. Its protein product is CASSPYGGGYGYTF.

The chain is built from TRBV19 and TRBJ1-1; TRBD1 might be the D (5 bases). V gave up 3 bases and J gave up 4 bases, with 12 bases separating them. The length of the CDR3 is 14 residues. Germline values: CDR1 LNHDA, CDR2 SQIVND (reference sequence). As DNA, the CDR3 is TGTGCCAGTAGTATTGGCCAGGGTGGCACTGAAGCTTTCTTT. Translating gives CASSIGQGGTEAFF.

The chain links TRBV4-3 to TRBJ2-7; D not resolved. V gave up 0 bases and J gave up 7 bases, with 16 bases separating them. This CDR3 comprises 15 residues. CDR1 is LGHNA, CDR2 YSLEER, per germline. The CDR3 sequence: CASSQDLRTLPEQYF. DNA for the CDR3: TGCGCCAGCAGCCAAGATCTAAGGACGCTCCCGGAGCAGTACTTC.

The rearrangement links TRBV27 to TRBJ1-6, with D tentatively TRBD1 (6 bases). Looked up from germline, CDR1 is MNHEY and CDR2 is SMNVEV (reference sequence). This CDR3 has 16 residues. V lost 4 bases to trimming and J lost 2 bases, with 12 bases between them. As DNA, the CDR3 is TGTGCCAGCAGTTGGACAGCTAGCGCCTATAATTCACCCCTCCACTTT. Translation: CASSWTASAYNSPLHF.

J is TRBJ2-3 and V is TRBV27; TRBD2 agrees at 7 bases. The junction had 5 bases not matched to a gene; V was cut back by 1 base and J by 1 base. The CDR3 contains 16 residues. Germline V gene sequence: CDR1 MNHEY, CDR2 SMNVEV (reference sequence). This CDR3 is CASSLLGTIGTDTQYF. Written as DNA, the CDR3 is TGTGCCAGCAGTTTATTGGGGACTATAGGCACAGATACGCAGTATTTT.

The J gene is TRBJ2-7, the V gene TRBV9, with TRBD1 matching over 9 bases. The V gene end was trimmed by 3 bases and the J gene end by 4 bases; junction bases not matched to a gene: 8. This CDR3 comprises 15 residues. Germline lookup yields CDR1 SGDLS and CDR2 YYNGEE. DNA for the CDR3: TGTGCCAGCAGCGCGACAGCCGGGACAGGGTACGAGCAGTACTTC. Amino acid sequence: CASSATAGTGYEQYF.

The chain employs TRBV9 and TRBJ1-1, with TRBD1 matching 8 bases. Germline CDR1 reads SGDLS; CDR2 reads YYNGEE. Trimming took 2 bases from V and 10 from J; bases not matched to a gene: 10. The CDR3 totals 14 residues. The CDR3 here is CASSVGQGPAGAFF. CDR3 DNA: TGTGCCAGCAGCGTCGGACAGGGACCCGCGGGAGCTTTCTTT.

This chain uses TRBV7-9 with TRBJ2-7; D might be TRBD1 (6 bases). The CDR3 totals 14 residues. V lost 0 bases and J 3 bases, leaving 9 bases between the germline ends. The germline CDR1 and CDR2 sequences are SEHNR and FQNEAQ (reference sequence). CDR3 sequence reads: CASSLALDSYEQYF. Written as DNA, the CDR3 is TGTGCCAGCAGCTTAGCGCTGGACAGCTACGAGCAGTACTTC.

This chain links TRBV25-1 with TRBJ2-6, with unresolved D. The CDR3 contains 18 residues. Germline CDR1 reads MGHDK; CDR2 reads SYGVNS. V was trimmed by 1 base and J by 0 bases, leaving 13 bases between them. The CDR3 protein is CASSELDGIFSGANVLTF. In DNA, the CDR3 is TGTGCCAGCAGTGAATTGGATGGCATATTCTCTGGGGCCAACGTCCTGACTTTC.

The chain recombines TRBV5-6 with TRBJ2-4; D unclear. V was pared by 1 base and J by 6 bases, with 14 bases between. This CDR3 is 15 amino acids long. The germline CDR1 and CDR2 sequences are SGHDT and YYEEEE. CDR3 nucleotide sequence: TGTGCCAGCAGCTTGCGAAGCCAGGCGAGAAACATTCAGTACTTC. Translating it yields CASSLRSQARNIQYF.

CDR3 DNA: TGTGCCAGCAGCTGGGATTTGACGGAGCAGTTCTTC. It translates to CASSWDLTEQFF. The J gene is TRBJ2-1, the V gene TRBV5-6; no definite D call. The CDR3 has 12 amino acids. Germline V gene lookup returns CDR1 SGHDT and CDR2 YYEEEE. V was cut by 3 bases and J by 10 bases, with 11 bases left in between.

The genes are TRBV5-4 and TRBJ2-5; no definite D call. The V end lost 0 bases, the J end lost 0 bases, and 6 bases lay between the germline ends. Germline V gene data show CDR1 as SGHNT and CDR2 as YYREEE (reference sequence). This CDR3 is 14 amino acids long. CDR3 DNA: TGTGCCAGCAGCTTGGCCCCAGACCAAGAGACCCAGTACTTC. Its translation: CASSLAPDQETQYF. Filled out from reference TRBV5-4 and TRBJ2-5, the complete variable domain reads ETGVTQSPTHLIKTRGQQVTLRCSSQSGHNTVSWYQQALGQGPQFIFQYYREEENGRGNFPPRFSGLQFPNYSSELNVNALELDDSALYLCASSLAPDQETQYFGPGTRLLVL.

The chain couples TRBV27 to TRBJ2-7; TRBD1 agrees at 7 bases. CDR1 is MNHEY and CDR2 is SMNVEV in the germline V gene (reference sequence). Trimming at V came to 6 bases and at J to 2 bases, leaving 7 bases not matched to a gene. The CDR3 is 14 residues long. CDR3 protein: CASSLATGAYEQYF. In DNA form, the CDR3 reads TGTGCCAGCAGCTTAGCTACAGGGGCCTACGAGCAGTACTTC.

V is TRBV7-9 and J is TRBJ1-2; the D is unclear. The germline V gene encodes CDR1 SEHNR and CDR2 FQNEAQ (reference sequence). The CDR3 runs 14 residues. The V gene lost 1 base and the J gene lost 1 base, with 7 bases spanning the gap. The CDR3 loop reads CASSLGEFNYGYTF. The DNA of the CDR3 is TGTGCCAGCAGCTTAGGAGAATTTAACTATGGCTACACCTTC.

V gene TRBV19 combines with J gene TRBJ1-5; D is ambiguous. The CDR3 contains 12 residues. Germline CDR1 LNHDA, CDR2 SQIVND (reference sequence). Trimming stripped 5 bases from V and 2 bases from J, with 4 bases between. The CDR3, as DNA: TGTGCCAGTAGTGGAGGCAATCAGCCCCAGCATTTT. This codes for CASSGGNQPQHF.

The rearrangement uses TRBV5-4 and TRBJ2-7, with D perhaps TRBD1 (6 bases). The length of the CDR3 is 15 residues. Trimming cost V 2 bases and J 2 bases, with 14 bases left between them. Germline-derived CDR1 and CDR2 are SGHNT and YYREEE (reference sequence). The CDR3 nucleotides read TGTGCCAGCAGCTTTGTGGGGGCTGGGCCCTACGAGCAGTACTTC. Its protein is CASSFVGAGPYEQYF.

The rearrangement joins TRBV7-9 to TRBJ2-3; 9 nucleotides line up with TRBD1. After removal of 2 bases from V and 2 bases from J, the junction contained 5 bases not matched to a gene. Per germline, CDR1 SEHNR and CDR2 FQNEAQ (reference sequence). The CDR3 is 16 residues long. As DNA, the CDR3 is TGTGCCAGCAGCTTAAGCGGGGACAGGGCCACAGATACGCAGTATTTT. It specifies CASSLSGDRATDTQYF.

The V and J genes are TRBV27 and TRBJ2-7; 10 nucleotides align to TRBD1. Looked up from germline, CDR1 is MNHEY and CDR2 is SMNVEV (reference sequence). This CDR3 has 14 amino acids. V was clipped by 5 bases and J by 5 bases; unmatched bases: 6. Here the CDR3 reads CASSMGTGANEQYF. CDR3 DNA sequence: TGTGCCAGCAGTATGGGGACAGGGGCTAACGAGCAGTACTTC.

The CDR3 sequence is CASSLVQGDQPQHF. Here the CDR3 DNA reads TGTGCCAGCAGTTTAGTTCAGGGGGATCAGCCCCAGCATTTT. V gene TRBV27 combines with J gene TRBJ1-5; 7 bases map to TRBD1. Per germline, CDR1 MNHEY and CDR2 SMNVEV (reference sequence). J gave up 5 bases and V 2 bases, and 3 bases lay outside the gene matches. This CDR3 is built from 14 residues.

The V gene is TRBV27, the J gene TRBJ2-2, with D possibly being TRBD2 (5 bases). This CDR3 contains 12 residues. CDR1 MNHEY and CDR2 SMNVEV come from the germline V gene (reference sequence). Trimming removed 8 bases at V and 3 bases at J, with 7 bases between. The CDR3: CASGLYTGELFF. CDR3 coding DNA: TGTGCCAGCGGACTTTACACCGGGGAGCTGTTTTTT.

V is TRBV7-8 and J is TRBJ2-3, with a weak D call TRBD1 (5 bases). Germline CDR1 is SGHVS and CDR2 is FQNEAQ. V was shortened by 4 bases and J by 2 bases, with 10 bases between the two germline ends. This CDR3 is 14 amino acids long. The CDR3 coding sequence is TGTGCCAGCAGCTGGCAGGGAAACACAGATACGCAGTATTTT. Its protein product is CASSWQGNTDTQYF.

The chain uses TRBV13 and TRBJ2-7; possible D gene TRBD1, 6 bases. The V end was cut by 4 bases, the J end by 2 bases, with 21 bases between. Germline-derived CDR1 and CDR2 are PRHDT and FYEKMQ (reference sequence). This CDR3 is built from 17 residues. The CDR3 sequence is CASSSSNRDWPAYEQYF. The CDR3 region has the DNA TGTGCCAGCAGCTCAAGTAACAGGGATTGGCCGGCCTACGAGCAGTACTTC. Based on the CDR3 plus reference TRBV13 and TRBJ2-7, the full variable domain is AAGVIQSPRHLIKEKRETATLKCYPIPRHDTVYWYQQGPGQDPQFLISFYEKMQSDKGSIPDRFSAQQFSDYHSELNMSSLELGDSALYFCASSSSNRDWPAYEQYFGPGTRLTVT.

V and J are TRBV14 and TRBJ2-5; D unclear. V dropped 2 bases and J dropped 4 bases, with 11 bases sitting between them. This CDR3 spans 14 amino acids. In germline, CDR1 is SGHDN, CDR2 FVKESK. The CDR3 nucleotides read TGTGCCAGCAGCCAAAGACCCGACGGAGAGACCCAGTACTTC. Amino acids: CASSQRPDGETQYF.

V and J are TRBV30 and TRBJ1-6, with D possibly matching TRBD1 (6 bases). V lost 4 bases and J lost 6, with 19 bases in between. This CDR3 spans 16 amino acids. Germline CDR1 reads GTSNPN; CDR2 reads SVGIG (reference sequence). The CDR3 loop is CAWKGETAPINSPLHF. DNA of the CDR3: TGTGCCTGGAAGGGGGAGACGGCGCCTATTAATTCACCCCTCCACTTT.

This clone was observed a single time. The rearrangement links TRBV5-1 to TRBJ2-1; 7 bases map to TRBD1. The CDR3 contains 14 residues. V was clipped by 3 bases and J by 4 bases; unmatched bases: 4. Germline V CDR1 and CDR2: SGHRS, YFSETQ. The chain's CDR3 is CASSSGTDYNEQFF. As DNA, the CDR3 is TGCGCCAGCAGCTCCGGGACAGATTACAATGAGCAGTTCTTC.

This chain links TRBV6-5 with TRBJ2-3; D not certain. CDR3 length: 13 amino acids. V was clipped by 5 bases and J by 2 bases, with 8 bases between them. Germline CDR1 reads MNHEY; CDR2 reads SVGAGI. The CDR3 loop reads CASSKGFTDTQYF. As DNA, the CDR3 is TGTGCCAGCAGTAAGGGCTTCACAGATACGCAGTATTTT.

This chain connects TRBV29-1 to TRBJ2-2; D unclear. This CDR3 is 11 amino acids long. Germline assignment: CDR1 SQVTM and CDR2 ANQGSEA. The V and J ends lost 3 bases and 7 bases respectively, with 6 bases between them. This CDR3 is CSVDMNGELFF. DNA of the CDR3: TGCAGCGTTGATATGAACGGGGAGCTGTTTTTT.